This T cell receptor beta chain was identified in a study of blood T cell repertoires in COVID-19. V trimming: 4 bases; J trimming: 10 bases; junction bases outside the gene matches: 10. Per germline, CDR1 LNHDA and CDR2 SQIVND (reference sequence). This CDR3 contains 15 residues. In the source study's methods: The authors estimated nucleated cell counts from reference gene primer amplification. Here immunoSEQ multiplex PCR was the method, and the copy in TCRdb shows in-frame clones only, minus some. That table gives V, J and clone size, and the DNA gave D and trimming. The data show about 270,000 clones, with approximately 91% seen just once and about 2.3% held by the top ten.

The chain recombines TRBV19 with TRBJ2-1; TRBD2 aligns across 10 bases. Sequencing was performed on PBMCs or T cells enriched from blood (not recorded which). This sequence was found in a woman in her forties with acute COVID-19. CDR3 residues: CASSTSGGITGEQFF. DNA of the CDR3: TGTGCCAGTAGTACTAGCGGGGGTATTACCGGCGAGCAGTTCTTC.